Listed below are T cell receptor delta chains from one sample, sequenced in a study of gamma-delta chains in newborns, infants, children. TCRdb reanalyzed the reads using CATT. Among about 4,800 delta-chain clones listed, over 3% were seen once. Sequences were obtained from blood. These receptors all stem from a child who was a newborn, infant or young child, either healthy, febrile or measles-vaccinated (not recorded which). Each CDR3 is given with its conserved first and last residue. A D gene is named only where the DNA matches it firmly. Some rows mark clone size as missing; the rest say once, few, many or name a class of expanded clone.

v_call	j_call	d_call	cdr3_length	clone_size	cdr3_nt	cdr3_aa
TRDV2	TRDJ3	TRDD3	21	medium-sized	TGTGCCTGTGACACCTTACTGGGGGATACCCCAAGCTCCTGGGACACCCGACAGATGTTTTTC	CACDTLLGDTPSSWDTRQMFF
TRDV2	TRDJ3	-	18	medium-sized	TGTGCCTGTGACGCTGCCTACGGCAGCTCCTGGGACACCCGACAGATGTTTTTC	CACDAAYGSSWDTRQMFF
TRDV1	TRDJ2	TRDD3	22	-	TGTGCTCTTGGGGAAAGGATTTCATCACTGGGGGATACCGACTGTTCGTCAGCACAACTCTTCTTT	CALGERISSLGDTDCSSAQLFF
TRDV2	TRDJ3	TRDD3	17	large	TGTGCCTGTGACACTGGGGGATACTCCTGGGACACCCGACAGATGTTTTTC	CACDTGGYSWDTRQMFF
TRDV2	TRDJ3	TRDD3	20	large	TGTGCCTGTGACAGTTTACTGGGGGATACGCGTTCCTGGGACACCCGACAGATGTTTTTC	CACDSLLGDTRSWDTRQMFF
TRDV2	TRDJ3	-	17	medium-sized	TGTGCCTGTGACACCGTTACTGGGTACTGGGACACCCGACAGATGTTTTTC	CACDTVTGYWDTRQMFF
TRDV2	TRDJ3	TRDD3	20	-	TGTGCCTGTGACCCCACACTGGGGGATATTTTCTCCTGGGACACCCGACAGATGTTTTTC	CACDPTLGDIFSWDTRQMFF
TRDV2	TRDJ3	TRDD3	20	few	TGTGCCTGTGACAGTACTGGGGATCCTTTTCTTTCCTGGGACACCCGACAGATGTTTTTC	CACDSTGDPFLSWDTRQMFF
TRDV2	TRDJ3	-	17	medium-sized	TGTGCCTGTGACACCGGGACAAGCTCCTGGGACACCCGACAGATGTTTTTC	CACDTGTSSWDTRQMFF
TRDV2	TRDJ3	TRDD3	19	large	TGTGCCTGTGACACTGGGGGATACCTAGACTCCTGGGACACCCGACAGATGTTTTTC	CACDTGGYLDSWDTRQMFF
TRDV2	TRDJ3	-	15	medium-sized	TGTGCCTGTGACACCGTCGGGGGAGACACCCGACAGATGTTTTTC	CACDTVGGDTRQMFF
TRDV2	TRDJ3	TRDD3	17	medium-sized	TGTGCCTGTGACGTTATGGGGGATTCCTGGGACACCCGACAGATGTTTTTC	CACDVMGDSWDTRQMFF
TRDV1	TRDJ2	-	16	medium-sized	TGTGCTCTTGGGAACCCACCCTTCCCTCTGACAGCACAACTCTTCTTT	CALGNPPFPLTAQLFF
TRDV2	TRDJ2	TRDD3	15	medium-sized	TGTGCCTGTGACATTTTGGGGGATTTGACAGCACAACTCTTCTTT	CACDILGDLTAQLFF
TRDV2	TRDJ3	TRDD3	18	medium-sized	TGTGCCTGTGACACCGTTTGGGGGAGCTCCTGGGACACCCGACAGATGTTTTTC	CACDTVWGSSWDTRQMFF
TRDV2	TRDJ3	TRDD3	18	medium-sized	TGTGCCTGTGACGCCTACTGGGGGAGCTCCTGGGACACCCGGCAGATGTTTTTC	CACDAYWGSSWDTRQMFF
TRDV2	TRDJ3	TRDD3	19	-	TGTGCCTGTAACACCTGGGGGATACGCAGCTCCTGGGGCACCCGACAGATGTTTTTC	CACNTWGIRSSWGTRQMFF
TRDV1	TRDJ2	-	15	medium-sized	TGTGCTCTTGGGGATGAATTATCTTTGACAGCACAACTCTTCTTT	CALGDELSLTAQLFF
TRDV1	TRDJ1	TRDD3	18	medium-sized	TGTGCTCTTGGGGAACTTCCTACGTGGGGGATAGAGACCGATAAACTCATCTTT	CALGELPTWGIETDKLIF
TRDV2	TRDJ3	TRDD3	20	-	TGTGCCTGTGATCCGCTCTGGGGGGACCAGGGGTCCTGGGACACCCGACAGATGTTTTTC	CACDPLWGDQGSWDTRQMFF
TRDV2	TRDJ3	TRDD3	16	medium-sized	TGTGCCTGTGACACCTGGGGGATTTGGGACACCCGACAGATGTTTTTC	CACDTWGIWDTRQMFF
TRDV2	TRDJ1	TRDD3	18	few	TGTGCCTGTGACTCCGTACTGGGGGATACACCCAAAACCGATAAACTCATCTTT	CACDSVLGDTPKTDKLIF
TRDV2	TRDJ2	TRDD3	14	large	TGTGCCTGTGACGTACTGGGGGATACAGCACAACTCTTCTTT	CACDVLGDTAQLFF
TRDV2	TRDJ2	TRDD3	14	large	TGTGCCTGTGACAAACTGGGGGATACAGCACAACTCTTCTTT	CACDKLGDTAQLFF
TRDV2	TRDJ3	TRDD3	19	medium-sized	TGTGCCTGTGACACCGTATGGATGGGGGATACCTGGGACACCCGACAGATGTTTTTC	CACDTVWMGDTWDTRQMFF
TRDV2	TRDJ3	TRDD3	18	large	TGTGCCTGTGACACCGGGGGATACAGCTCCTGGGACACCCGACAGATGTTTTTC	CACDTGGYSSWDTRQMFF
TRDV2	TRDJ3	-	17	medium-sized	TGTGCCTGTGACCGACTAATGGACTCCTGGGACACCCGACAGATGTTTTTC	CACDRLMDSWDTRQMFF
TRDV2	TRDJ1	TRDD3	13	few	TGTGCCTGTGACGGACTGGGGGATACCCAACTCATCTTT	CACDGLGDTQLIF
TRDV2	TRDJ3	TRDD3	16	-	TGTGCCTGTGTGGGGGATAGCTCCTGGGACACCCGACAGATGTTTTTC	CACVGDSSWDTRQMFF
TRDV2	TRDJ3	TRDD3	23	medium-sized	TGTGCCTGTGACCCCCTCGCCGTACTGGGGGATAGAATAGGCTCCTGGGACACCCGACAGATGTTTTTC	CACDPLAVLGDRIGSWDTRQMFF
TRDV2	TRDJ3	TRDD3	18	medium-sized	TGTGCCTGTGACGTACTGGGGGATTACTCCTGGGACACCCGACAGATGTTTTTC	CACDVLGDYSWDTRQMFF
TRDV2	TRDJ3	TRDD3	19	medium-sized	TGTGCCTGTGACGCCGTACTGGGGGATAGCTCCTGGGACACCCGACAGATGTTTTTC	CACDAVLGDSSWDTRQMFF
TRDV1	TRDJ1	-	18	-	TGTGCTCTTGGGGAAAAATCGCTGGGGCCCCATAGCACCGATAAACTCATCTTT	CALGEKSLGPHSTDKLIF
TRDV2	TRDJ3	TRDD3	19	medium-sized	TGTGCCTGTGACACCGGATGGGGGACCCGCTCCTGGGGCACCCGACAGATGTTTTTC	CACDTGWGTRSWGTRQMFF
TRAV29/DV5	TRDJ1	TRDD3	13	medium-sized	TGTGCAGCAACCGGGATACGGGGCGATAAACTCATCTTT	CAATGIRGDKLIF
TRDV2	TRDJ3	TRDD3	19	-	TGTGCCTGTGACACCGCGGGGATACAAAGCTCCTGGGACACCCGACGGATGTTTTTC	CACDTAGIQSSWDTRRMFF
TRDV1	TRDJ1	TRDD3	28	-	TGTGCTCTTGGGGAACGACGAGTGGGCCTTCCCTCATCATGTCCTGGGGGATACGCTCTCTCATACACCGATAAACTCATCTTT	CALGERRVGLPSSCPGGYALSYTDKLIF
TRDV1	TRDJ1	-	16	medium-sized	TGTGCTCTTGGGGAAGGTGAGAGGGGGGACACCGATAAACTCATCTTT	CALGEGERGDTDKLIF
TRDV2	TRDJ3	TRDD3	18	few	TGTGCCTATGACACGTACTGGGGGAGCTCCTGTGACACCCGACAGATGTTTTTC	CAYDTYWGSSCDTRQMFF
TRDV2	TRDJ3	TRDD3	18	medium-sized	TGTGCCTGTGACGGGGGATACCCTAGCTCCTGGGACACCCGACAGATGTTTTTC	CACDGGYPSSWDTRQMFF
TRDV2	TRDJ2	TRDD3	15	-	TGTGCCTGTGACACCGTGGGGGACTTGACAGCACGACTCTTCTTT	CACDTVGDLTARLFF
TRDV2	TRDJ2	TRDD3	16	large	TGTGCCTGTGATGTACTGGGGGATACTTTGACAGCACAACTCTTCTTT	CACDVLGDTLTAQLFF
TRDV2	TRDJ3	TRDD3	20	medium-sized	TGTGCCTGTGATCCCTTACTGGGGGTACAACTCTCCTGGGACACCCGACAGATGTTTTTC	CACDPLLGVQLSWDTRQMFF